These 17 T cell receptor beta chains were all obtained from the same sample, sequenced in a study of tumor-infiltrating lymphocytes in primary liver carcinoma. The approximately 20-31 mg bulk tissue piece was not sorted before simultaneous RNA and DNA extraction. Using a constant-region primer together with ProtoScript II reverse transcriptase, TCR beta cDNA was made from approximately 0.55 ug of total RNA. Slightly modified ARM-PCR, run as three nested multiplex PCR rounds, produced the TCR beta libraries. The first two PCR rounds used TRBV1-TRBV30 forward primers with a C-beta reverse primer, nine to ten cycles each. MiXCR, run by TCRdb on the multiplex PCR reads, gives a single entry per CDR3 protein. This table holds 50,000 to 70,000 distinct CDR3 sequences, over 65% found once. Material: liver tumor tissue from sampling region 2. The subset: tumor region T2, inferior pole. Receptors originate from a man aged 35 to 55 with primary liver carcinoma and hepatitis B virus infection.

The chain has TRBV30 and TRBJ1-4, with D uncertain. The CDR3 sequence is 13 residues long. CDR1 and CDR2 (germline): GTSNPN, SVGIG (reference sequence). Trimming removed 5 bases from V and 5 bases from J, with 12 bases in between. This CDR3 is CAWGRSENEKLFF. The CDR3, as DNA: TGTGCCTGGGGCAGATCAGAAAATGAAAAACTGTTTTTT.

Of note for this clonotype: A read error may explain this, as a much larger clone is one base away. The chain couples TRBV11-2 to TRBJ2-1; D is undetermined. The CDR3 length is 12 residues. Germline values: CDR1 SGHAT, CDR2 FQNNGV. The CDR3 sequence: CVSSLVGNEQFF. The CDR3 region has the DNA TGTGTCAGCAGCTTAGTAGGGAATGAGCAGTTCTTC.

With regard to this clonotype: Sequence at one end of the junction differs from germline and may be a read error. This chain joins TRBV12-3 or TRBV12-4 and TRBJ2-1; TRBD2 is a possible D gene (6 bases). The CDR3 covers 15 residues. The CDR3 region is CVRTSASDTYHEQFF. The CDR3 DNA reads TGTGTCAGAACCTCCGCTAGCGACACCTACCATGAGCAGTTCTTC.

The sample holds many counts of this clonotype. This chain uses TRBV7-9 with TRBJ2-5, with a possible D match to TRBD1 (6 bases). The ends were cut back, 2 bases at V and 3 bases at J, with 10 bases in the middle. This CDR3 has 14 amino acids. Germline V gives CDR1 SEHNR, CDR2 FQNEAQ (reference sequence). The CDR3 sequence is CASSLSRGEETQYF. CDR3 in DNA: TGTGCCAGCAGCTTATCCAGGGGAGAAGAGACCCAGTACTTC. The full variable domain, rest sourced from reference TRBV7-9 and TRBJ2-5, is DTGVSQNPRHKITKRGQNVTFRCDPISEHNRLYWYRQTLGQGPEFLTYFQNEAQLEKSRLLSDRFSAERPKGSFSTLEIQRTEQGDSAMYLCASSLSRGEETQYFGPGTRLLVL.

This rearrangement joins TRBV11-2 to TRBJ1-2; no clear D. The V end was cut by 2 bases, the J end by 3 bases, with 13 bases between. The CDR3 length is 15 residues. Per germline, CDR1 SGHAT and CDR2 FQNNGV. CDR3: CASSLQSAGYYGYTF. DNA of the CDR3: TGTGCCAGCAGCTTACAGAGTGCGGGTTACTATGGCTACACCTTC.

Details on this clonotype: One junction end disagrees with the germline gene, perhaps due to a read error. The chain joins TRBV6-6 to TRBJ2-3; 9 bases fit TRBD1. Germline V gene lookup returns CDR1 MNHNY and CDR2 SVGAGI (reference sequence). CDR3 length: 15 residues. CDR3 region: CASSYGTGIVDTRYF. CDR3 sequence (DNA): TGTGCCAGCAGTTACGGGACAGGGATAGTAGATACGCGGTATTTT.

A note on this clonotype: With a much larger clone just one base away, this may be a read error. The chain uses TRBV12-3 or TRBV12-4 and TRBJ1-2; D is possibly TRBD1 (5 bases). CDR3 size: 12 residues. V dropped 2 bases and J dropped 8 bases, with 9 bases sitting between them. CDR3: CASSLPGFGYTF. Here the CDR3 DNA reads TGTGCCAGCAGTTTACCAGGGTTCGGCTACACCTTC.

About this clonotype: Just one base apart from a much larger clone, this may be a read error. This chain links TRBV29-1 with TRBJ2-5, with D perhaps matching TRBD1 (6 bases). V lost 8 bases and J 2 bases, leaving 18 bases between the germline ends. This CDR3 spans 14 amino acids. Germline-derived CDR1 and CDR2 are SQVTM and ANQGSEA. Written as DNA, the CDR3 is TGCAGCTTTAGGACAGCATTGTTTCAAGAGACCCAGTACTTC. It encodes CSFRTALFQETQYF.

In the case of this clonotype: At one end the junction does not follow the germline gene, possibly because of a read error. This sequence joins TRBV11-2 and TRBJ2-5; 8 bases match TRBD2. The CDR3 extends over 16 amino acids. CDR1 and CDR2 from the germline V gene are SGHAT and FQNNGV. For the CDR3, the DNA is TGTGTCAGCAGCCAGACTCCTGGCGGGGGGAAAGATGCCCAGTACTTC. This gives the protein CVSSQTPGGGKDAQYF. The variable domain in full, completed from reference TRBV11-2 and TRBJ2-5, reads EAGVAQSPRYKIIEKRQSVAFWCNPISGHATLYWYQQILGQGPKLLIQFQNNGVVDDSQLPKDRFSAERLKGVDSTLKIQPAKLEDSAVYLCVSSQTPGGGKDAQYFGPGTRLLVL.

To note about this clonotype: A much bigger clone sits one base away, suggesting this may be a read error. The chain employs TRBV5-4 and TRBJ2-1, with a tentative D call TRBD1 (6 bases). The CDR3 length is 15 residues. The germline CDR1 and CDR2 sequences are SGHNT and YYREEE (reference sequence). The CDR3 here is CASSSGAGSYNGQFF. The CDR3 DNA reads TGTGCCAGCAGCTCAGGGGCTGGCTCCTACAATGGGCAGTTCTTC.

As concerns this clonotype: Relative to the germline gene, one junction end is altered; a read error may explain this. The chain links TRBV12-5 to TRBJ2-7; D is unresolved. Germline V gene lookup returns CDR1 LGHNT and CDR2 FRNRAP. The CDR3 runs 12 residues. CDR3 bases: TGTGCTAATGGTTTCGGGCAATACGAGCAATACTTC. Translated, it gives CANGFGQYEQYF. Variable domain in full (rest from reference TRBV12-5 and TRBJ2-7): DARVTQTPRHKVTEMGQEVTMRCQPILGHNTVFWYRQTMMQGLELLAYFRNRAPLDDSGMPKDRFSAEMPDATLATLKIQPSEPRDSAVYFCANGFGQYEQYFGPGTRLTVT.

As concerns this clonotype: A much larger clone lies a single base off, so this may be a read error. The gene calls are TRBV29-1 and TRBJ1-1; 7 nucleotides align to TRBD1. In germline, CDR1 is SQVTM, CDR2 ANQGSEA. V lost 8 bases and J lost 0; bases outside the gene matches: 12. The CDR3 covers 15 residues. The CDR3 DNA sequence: TGCAGCCTCAACAGGGGTTGGGGAATGAACACTGAAGCTTTCTTT. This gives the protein CSLNRGWGMNTEAFF.

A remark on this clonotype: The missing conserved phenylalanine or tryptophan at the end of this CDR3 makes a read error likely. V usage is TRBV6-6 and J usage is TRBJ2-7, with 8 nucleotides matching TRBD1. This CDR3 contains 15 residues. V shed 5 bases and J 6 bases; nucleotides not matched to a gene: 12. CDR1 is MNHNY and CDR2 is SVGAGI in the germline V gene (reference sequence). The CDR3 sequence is CASSIPPTGAAEQYL. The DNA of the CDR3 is TGTGCCAGCAGTATCCCCCCGACAGGGGCGGCCGAGCAGTACCTC.

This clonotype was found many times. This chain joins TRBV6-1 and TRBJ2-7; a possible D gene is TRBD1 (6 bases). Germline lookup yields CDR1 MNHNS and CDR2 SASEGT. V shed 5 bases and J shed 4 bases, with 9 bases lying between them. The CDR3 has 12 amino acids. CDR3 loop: CASSQQGYEQYF. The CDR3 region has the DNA TGTGCCAGCAGTCAACAGGGATACGAGCAGTACTTC.

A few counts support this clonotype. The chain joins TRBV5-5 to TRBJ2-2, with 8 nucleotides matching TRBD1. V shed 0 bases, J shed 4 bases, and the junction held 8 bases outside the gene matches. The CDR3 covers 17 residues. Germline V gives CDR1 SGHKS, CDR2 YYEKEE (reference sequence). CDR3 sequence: CASSLVPQGVVTGELFF. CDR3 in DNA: TGTGCCAGCAGCTTGGTACCACAGGGGGTCGTCACCGGGGAGCTGTTTTTT.

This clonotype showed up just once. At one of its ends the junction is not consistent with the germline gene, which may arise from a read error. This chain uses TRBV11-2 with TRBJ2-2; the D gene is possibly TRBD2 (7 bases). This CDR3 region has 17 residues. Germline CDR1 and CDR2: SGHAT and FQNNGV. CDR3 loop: CASSLALGGANIGGLFF. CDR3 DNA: TGTGCCAGCAGTTTAGCATTAGGGGGGGCGAACATCGGGGGGCTGTTTTTT.

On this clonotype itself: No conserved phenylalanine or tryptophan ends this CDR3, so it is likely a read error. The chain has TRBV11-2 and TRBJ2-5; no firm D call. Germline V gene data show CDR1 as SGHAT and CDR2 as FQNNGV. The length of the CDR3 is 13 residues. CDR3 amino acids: CVSSFKVGETQYI. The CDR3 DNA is TGTGTCAGCAGCTTTAAGGTGGGAGAGACCCAGTACATC.